The 26 T cell receptor beta chains presented below share a single source sample, sequenced in a study of T cells in localized non-small cell lung cancer (dated by TCRdb to the early 2020s). The receptor library was made with the immunoSEQ multiplex PCR assay. This immuneACCESS table, as held by TCRdb, lists in-frame sequences with V and J called but not all clones. Of the missing ones, under half trace to an unresolved V gene in checked studies; the others have no known cause. The sample records 50,000 to 70,000 clones, roughly 76% of which are singletons. About 4.5% of the sample is held by the ten biggest clonotypes. The material was PBMCs, obtained before any cancer treatment. Receptor source: a man aged 40-75 years with stage II lung adenocarcinoma.

The chain employs TRBV6-6 and TRBJ1-4; TRBD1 might be the D (5 bases). With 5 bases removed from V and 7 bases from J, the gap between germline ends came to 11 bases. Germline V gene sequence: CDR1 MNHNY, CDR2 SVGAGI (reference sequence). The CDR3 is made up of 13 amino acids. The CDR3 DNA follows: TGTGCCAGCAGTAATGAGGGGATTGAAAAACTGTTTTTT. This sequence encodes CASSNEGIEKLFF.

This chain uses TRBV30 with TRBJ2-5; possible D gene TRBD2, 7 bases. Germline values: CDR1 GTSNPN, CDR2 SVGIG (reference sequence). V shed 0 bases and J shed 5 bases, with 13 bases lying between them. The CDR3 spans 14 residues. The CDR3 DNA is TGTGCCTGGAGTGTTAGGGGGGGCGCGGAGACCCAGTACTTC. Its protein is CAWSVRGGAETQYF. The variable domain in full, with the rest retrieved from reference TRBV30 and TRBJ2-5, is SQTIHQWPATLVQPVGSPLSLECTVEGTSNPNLYWYRQAAGRGLQLLFYSVGIGQISSEVPQNLSASRPQDRQFILSSKKLLLSDSGFYLCAWSVRGGAETQYFGPGTRLLVL.

Only a few counts were recorded for this clone. V is TRBV30 and J is TRBJ2-3; the D is unclear. CDR3 length: 13 residues. CDR1 and CDR2 (germline): GTSNPN, SVGIG (reference sequence). Trimming left V 2 bases short and J 4 bases short, with 10 bases between. CDR3 protein: CAWSINSADTQYF. In DNA form, the CDR3 reads TGTGCCTGGAGTATCAACAGTGCAGATACGCAGTATTTT. Variable domain in full (rest from reference TRBV30 and TRBJ2-3): SQTIHQWPATLVQPVGSPLSLECTVEGTSNPNLYWYRQAAGRGLQLLFYSVGIGQISSEVPQNLSASRPQDRQFILSSKKLLLSDSGFYLCAWSINSADTQYFGPGTRLTVL.

V gene TRBV10-3 combines with J gene TRBJ1-4; a possible D gene is TRBD1 (5 bases). CDR3 length equals 17 residues. Germline-derived CDR1 and CDR2 are ENHRY and SYGVKD. V lost 0 bases and J 10 bases, leaving 21 bases between the germline ends. CDR3: CAISESPSGGGRGKLFF. CDR3 DNA: TGTGCCATCAGTGAGTCCCCTTCTGGTGGGGGTAGGGGAAAACTGTTTTTT.

This clone is a singleton in its sample. The rearrangement uses TRBV19 and TRBJ1-5, with TRBD1 identical over 12 bases. Germline CDR1 is LNHDA and CDR2 is SQIVND (reference sequence). Trimming cost V 4 bases and J 8 bases; bases outside gene matches: 6. This CDR3 spans 15 amino acids. As DNA, the CDR3 is TGTGCCAGTAGTAGGGGACAGGGGGCGGTGGAGCCCCAGCATTTT. Amino acids: CASSRGQGAVEPQHF.

V usage is TRBV30 and J usage is TRBJ1-1; tentative D call: TRBD1 (5 bases). This CDR3 spans 15 amino acids. V shed 0 bases and J shed 1 base, with 12 bases lying between them. Germline V CDR1 and CDR2: GTSNPN, SVGIG (reference sequence). The CDR3 region is CAWSVRVTANTEAFF. As DNA, the CDR3 is TGTGCCTGGAGTGTACGGGTGACAGCGAACACTGAAGCTTTCTTT.

The rearrangement joins TRBV7-3 to TRBJ1-5, with D possibly TRBD1 on 5 matching bases. CDR3 length equals 12 residues. V was trimmed by 2 bases and J by 10 bases, leaving 9 bases between them. Germline values: CDR1 SGHTA, CDR2 FQGTGA. The CDR3 nucleotides are TGTGCCAGCAGCTTAGACGGGGGTCCCCAGCATTTT. This sequence encodes CASSLDGGPQHF.

The chain couples TRBV10-3 to TRBJ2-7; 7 bases match TRBD2. CDR3 length: 15 residues. Losses at the gene ends were 1 base for V and 4 bases for J; bases not matched to a gene: 7. CDR1 is ENHRY, CDR2 SYGVKD, per germline. The CDR3 loop is CAISEYSRETYEQYF. CDR3 in DNA: TGTGCCATCAGTGAGTACTCGCGGGAGACGTACGAGCAGTACTTC.

The V gene is TRBV5-4, the J gene TRBJ2-2; 9 nucleotides agree with TRBD2. V lost 5 bases, J lost 4 bases, and 9 bases stayed unmatched. This CDR3 region has 16 residues. Per germline, CDR1 SGHNT and CDR2 YYREEE (reference sequence). The CDR3: CASRRYSGSGTGELFF. The CDR3 region has the DNA TGTGCCAGCAGAAGGTATAGCGGGAGCGGCACCGGGGAGCTGTTTTTT. Variable domain in full (rest from reference TRBV5-4 and TRBJ2-2): ETGVTQSPTHLIKTRGQQVTLRCSSQSGHNTVSWYQQALGQGPQFIFQYYREEENGRGNFPPRFSGLQFPNYSSELNVNALELDDSALYLCASRRYSGSGTGELFFGEGSRLTVL.

This clone showed up just once. The DNA for the CDR3 is TGTGCCAGCAGCCGGGAAGGGACTAGCGGGAGGGCCCATGAGCAGTTCTTC. It encodes CASSREGTSGRAHEQFF. This chain connects TRBV4-2 to TRBJ2-1; 16 bases are shared with TRBD2. Germline V gene data show CDR1 as LGHNA and CDR2 as YNFKEQ. Trimming cost V 4 bases and J 8 bases; bases outside gene matches: 8. CDR3 size: 17 residues.

This clone has only one observation. The V call is TRBV9, the J call TRBJ1-2; D is possibly TRBD1 (6 bases). In germline, CDR1 is SGDLS, CDR2 YYNGEE. There are 15 residues in the CDR3. V shed 4 bases and J shed 4 bases, with 17 bases lying between them. CDR3 amino acids: CASSPEGRGSYGYTF. Here the CDR3 DNA reads TGTGCCAGCAGCCCTGAGGGGAGGGGGAGCTATGGCTACACCTTC.

The rearrangement uses TRBV4-1 and TRBJ2-5; TRBD2 agrees at 8 bases. This CDR3 is 15 amino acids long. Germline V lookup: CDR1 MGHRA, CDR2 YSYEKL. V lost 0 bases and J lost 3; bases outside the gene matches: 3. CDR3 DNA sequence: TGCGCCAGCAGCCAAGACGGGAGGGGAAAAGAGACCCAGTACTTC. It translates to CASSQDGRGKETQYF.

This clone was picked up a small number of times. The V and J genes are TRBV6-6 and TRBJ1-1; D is ambiguous. V lost 5 bases and J 1 base, leaving 8 bases between the germline ends. Germline V gene data show CDR1 as MNHNY and CDR2 as SVGAGI (reference sequence). This CDR3 spans 13 amino acids. The CDR3 is CASSEGRNTEAFF. The DNA of the CDR3 is TGTGCCAGCAGTGAGGGAAGGAACACTGAAGCTTTCTTT.

The V and J genes are TRBV6-1 and TRBJ1-1, with TRBD1 as a possible D gene (6 bases). The germline V gene has CDR1 MNHNS and CDR2 SASEGT. This CDR3 region has 12 residues. The germline V and J ends were trimmed by 10 bases and 0 bases, with 9 bases remaining between them. The CDR3 coding sequence is TGTGCCACAGGGGACATGAACACTGAAGCTTTCTTT. Translation: CATGDMNTEAFF.

The gene calls are TRBV13 and TRBJ1-5; a possible D gene is TRBD1 (6 bases). The CDR3 contains 15 residues. V shed 6 bases and J shed 0 bases, with 12 bases lying between them. The germline V gene encodes CDR1 PRHDT and CDR2 FYEKMQ (reference sequence). The CDR3 is CASSSRGSSNQPQHF. CDR3 DNA sequence: TGTGCCAGCAGTTCTAGGGGGTCTAGCAATCAGCCCCAGCATTTT. The full variable domain, rest sourced from reference TRBV13 and TRBJ1-5, is AAGVIQSPRHLIKEKRETATLKCYPIPRHDTVYWYQQGPGQDPQFLISFYEKMQSDKGSIPDRFSAQQFSDYHSELNMSSLELGDSALYFCASSSRGSSNQPQHFGDGTRLSIL.

In this sample, this clone turned up a few times. The chain joins TRBV9 to TRBJ1-3, with 8 bases aligning to TRBD1. Trimming cost V 3 bases and J 0 bases; bases outside gene matches: 11. The V gene's germline CDR1 is SGDLS and CDR2 YYNGEE. The CDR3 has 18 amino acids. The CDR3 nucleotides are TGTGCCAGCAGCGCAACCTTGGGGACAGGTCCCTCTGGAAACACCATATATTTT. It codes for CASSATLGTGPSGNTIYF. Complete variable domain (other parts from reference TRBV9 and TRBJ1-3): DSGVTQTPKHLITATGQRVTLRCSPRSGDLSVYWYQQSLDQGLQFLIQYYNGEERAKGNILERFSAQQFPDLHSELNLSSLELGDSALYFCASSATLGTGPSGNTIYFGEGSWLTVV.

This chain links TRBV5-1 with TRBJ2-3; 8 bases line up with TRBD1. With 9 bases clipped from V and 2 bases from J, the junction kept 8 bases outside the gene matches. Per germline, CDR1 SGHRS and CDR2 YFSETQ. This CDR3 contains 14 residues. This chain's CDR3 is CATGPGQVTDTQYF. The CDR3 nucleotides read TGCGCCACCGGACCGGGACAGGTCACAGATACGCAGTATTTT.

The gene calls are TRBV30 and TRBJ2-3, with 8 positions matching TRBD1. Germline lookup yields CDR1 GTSNPN and CDR2 SVGIG (reference sequence). With 4 bases clipped from V and 4 bases from J, the junction kept 1 base outside the gene matches. This CDR3 has 12 residues. The CDR3 DNA is TGTGCCTGGACAGGGGGCGCAGATACGCAGTATTTT. It translates to CAWTGGADTQYF.

This rearrangement joins TRBV4-2 to TRBJ2-1; D is uncertain. Trimming took 1 base from V and 11 from J, leaving 9 bases between them. This CDR3 is 12 amino acids long. The germline CDR1 and CDR2 sequences are LGHNA and YNFKEQ. CDR3 bases: TGTGCCAGCAGCCAAGCGGAAGGGAAGCAGTTCTTC. It translates to CASSQAEGKQFF.

CDR3 sequence: CASSRDGDYNQPQHF. CDR3 nucleotides: TGCGCCAGCAGCCGGGACGGCGATTACAATCAGCCCCAGCATTTT. V usage is TRBV5-1 and J usage is TRBJ1-5; perhaps TRBD1 as D (5 bases). The CDR3 consists of 15 residues. Germline assignment: CDR1 SGHRS and CDR2 YFSETQ. V dropped 4 bases and J dropped 3 bases, with 14 bases sitting between them.

The chain links TRBV5-1 to TRBJ1-1, with 7 positions matching TRBD1. J lost 5 bases, V lost 4 bases, and 14 bases had no gene match. The CDR3 has 16 amino acids. The V gene's germline CDR1 is SGHRS and CDR2 YFSETQ. The CDR3 protein is CASSRSDRAGDTEAFF. The CDR3 coding sequence is TGCGCCAGCAGCCGTAGCGACAGGGCGGGAGATACTGAAGCTTTCTTT.

CDR3 residues: CASSFSGTTYNEQFF. As DNA, the CDR3 is TGTGCCAGTAGTTTTAGCGGGACTACCTACAATGAGCAGTTCTTC. The chain employs TRBV19 and TRBJ2-1; 8 bases align to TRBD2. Per the germline V gene, CDR1 is LNHDA and CDR2 is SQIVND (reference sequence). This CDR3 is built from 15 residues. Losses at the gene ends were 5 bases for V and 2 bases for J; bases not matched to a gene: 5.

This rearrangement joins TRBV6-5 to TRBJ2-7, with D tentatively TRBD1 (5 bases). The V end lost 5 bases, the J end lost 1 base, and 15 bases lay between the germline ends. CDR1 and CDR2 (germline): MNHEY, SVGAGI. The CDR3 loop spans 15 amino acids. Here the CDR3 DNA reads TGTGCCAGCAGTGCTCGACAGTCTACTTCCTACGAGCAGTACTTC. Residues: CASSARQSTSYEQYF.

The chain recombines TRBV15 with TRBJ1-4, with unresolved D. V lost 5 bases and J lost 3, with 10 bases in between. Germline assignment: CDR1 LNHNV and CDR2 YYDKDF (reference sequence). The CDR3 length is 14 residues. Here the CDR3 reads CATSLSASNEKLFF. CDR3 DNA sequence: TGTGCCACCAGCCTATCTGCTTCTAATGAAAAACTGTTTTTT.

CDR3 DNA sequence: TGCAGTGCGCCGGATCTCAATGAGCAGTTCTTC. The encoded protein is CSAPDLNEQFF. The chain joins TRBV20-1 to TRBJ2-1, with D unclear. CDR1 is DFQATT, CDR2 SNEGSKA, per germline (reference sequence). V lost 6 bases to trimming and J lost 6 bases, with 9 bases between them. This CDR3 has 11 residues.

V gene TRBV19 combines with J gene TRBJ2-1, with 10 bases that match TRBD1. This CDR3 is built from 15 residues. The ends lost 2 bases at V and 8 bases at J; junction bases unmatched: 6. CDR1 LNHDA and CDR2 SQIVND come from the germline V gene (reference sequence). CDR3 nucleotides: TGTGCCAGTAGTATAACGGGGACAGGGGCCGATGAGCAGTTCTTC. Amino acid sequence: CASSITGTGADEQFF.